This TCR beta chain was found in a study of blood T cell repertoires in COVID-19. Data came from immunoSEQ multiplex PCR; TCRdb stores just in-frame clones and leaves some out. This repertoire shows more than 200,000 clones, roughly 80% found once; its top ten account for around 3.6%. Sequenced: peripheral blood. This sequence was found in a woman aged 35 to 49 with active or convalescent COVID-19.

In DNA, the CDR3 is TGCGCCAGCAGCCAAGTGTCCTCAGCAACTAATGAAAAACTGTTTTTT. Translation gives CASSQVSSATNEKLFF. The chain carries TRBV4-1 and TRBJ1-4; the D is unclear. Trimming stripped 1 base from V and 0 bases from J, with 9 bases between. Germline V CDR1 and CDR2: MGHRA, YSYEKL. The CDR3 contains 16 residues.